The rows below give T cell receptor beta chains drawn from one sample of a study of T cell repertoires in cytomegalovirus infection. TCRdb re-called the reads through MiXCR, storing one row per CDR3 protein. The sample lists fewer than 550,000 distinct CDR3 sequences; 25% to 40% were seen once. The sequenced sample consisted of PBMCs. The receptors were gathered from a human donor in good health (CMV status not recorded). Some clones in this sample may be carry-over from other donors' samples. Each CDR3 is given with its conserved first and last residue. Fields, in order: V gene, D gene, J gene, clone size, CDR3 protein, CDR3 DNA. A D gene is named only where the DNA matches it firmly. Some rows have no size entry. The others give once, few or many, or a class for an expanded clone.

v_call: TRBV11-1; d_call: NA; j_call: TRBJ2-5; clone_size: NA; cdr3_aa: CASSSPGHSQETQYF; cdr3_nt: TGTGCCAGCAGCAGTCCGGGACACAGCCAAGAGACCCAGTACTTC
v_call: TRBV5-1; d_call: TRBD2; j_call: TRBJ2-7; clone_size: NA; cdr3_aa: CASSKQRGPYEQYF; cdr3_nt: TGCGCCAGCAGCAAACAGCGGGGGCCCTACGAGCAGTACTTC
v_call: TRBV2; d_call: TRBD2; j_call: TRBJ2-3; clone_size: NA; cdr3_aa: CASSEEVAGGLVTQYF; cdr3_nt: TGTGCCAGCAGTGAAGAGGTGGCGGGGGGGCTTGTTACGCAGTATTTT
v_call: TRBV27; d_call: NA; j_call: TRBJ1-1; clone_size: few; cdr3_aa: CASSLLKTDMNTEAFF; cdr3_nt: TGTGCCAGCAGTTTACTAAAAACAGATATGAACACTGAAGCTTTCTTT
v_call: TRBV7-8; d_call: TRBD2; j_call: TRBJ2-7; clone_size: many; cdr3_aa: CASSLAPGGIYEQYF; cdr3_nt: TGTGCCAGCAGCTTAGCTCCGGGGGGAATTTACGAGCAGTACTTC
v_call: TRBV12-3/TRBV12-4; d_call: TRBD2; j_call: TRBJ2-2; clone_size: NA; cdr3_aa: CASSFGGARTGELFF; cdr3_nt: TGTGCCAGCAGTTTCGGGGGGGCGAGGACCGGGGAGCTGTTTTTT
v_call: TRBV12-3/TRBV12-4; d_call: NA; j_call: TRBJ1-1; clone_size: NA; cdr3_aa: CDSSLAPILNTEAFF; cdr3_nt: TGTGACAGCAGTCTGGCCCCAATCTTAAACACTGAAGCTTTCTTT
v_call: TRBV6-5; d_call: NA; j_call: TRBJ2-2; clone_size: NA; cdr3_aa: CASSYDRSHPGELFF; cdr3_nt: TGTGCCAGCAGTTACGACAGGAGCCACCCCGGGGAGCTGTTTTTT
v_call: TRBV7-2; d_call: NA; j_call: TRBJ2-1; clone_size: NA; cdr3_aa: CASIPMDSVPVF; cdr3_nt: TGTGCCAGCATCCCTATGGACAGCGTCCCGGTCTTC
v_call: TRBV6-5; d_call: NA; j_call: TRBJ2-1; clone_size: many; cdr3_aa: CASSYSSAYYNEQFF; cdr3_nt: TGTGCCAGCAGTTACAGTTCCGCCTACTACAATGAGCAGTTCTTC
v_call: TRBV12-5; d_call: NA; j_call: TRBJ2-3; clone_size: NA; cdr3_aa: CASGLVLTGTQKVDTQYF; cdr3_nt: TGTGCTAGTGGTTTGGTTCTTACCGGGACTCAAAAGGTGGATACGCAGTATTTT
v_call: TRBV7-8; d_call: TRBD1; j_call: TRBJ1-6; clone_size: many; cdr3_aa: CASSPGGGTGNNSPLHF; cdr3_nt: TGTGCCAGCAGCCCAGGGGGAGGGACAGGGAATAATTCACCCCTCCACTTT
v_call: TRBV18; d_call: NA; j_call: TRBJ2-3; clone_size: NA; cdr3_aa: CASSRVGAIKDTQYF; cdr3_nt: TGTGCCAGCTCCCGAGTCGGGGCGATCAAAGATACGCAGTATTTT
v_call: TRBV7-8; d_call: NA; j_call: TRBJ2-3; clone_size: NA; cdr3_aa: CASSPETGLTDTQYF; cdr3_nt: TGTGCCAGCAGCCCGGAGACAGGACTCACAGATACGCAGTATTTT
v_call: TRBV18; d_call: NA; j_call: TRBJ2-6; clone_size: few; cdr3_aa: CASSDRSSGANVLTF; cdr3_nt: TGTGCCAGCTCAGACAGGAGCTCTGGGGCCAACGTCCTGACTTTC
v_call: TRBV6-2/TRBV6-3; d_call: NA; j_call: TRBJ2-7; clone_size: few; cdr3_aa: CASSLWGLEQYF; cdr3_nt: TGTGCCAGCAGTCTGTGGGGGTTGGAGCAGTACTTC
v_call: TRBV7-2; d_call: NA; j_call: TRBJ1-5; clone_size: many; cdr3_aa: CASSPRSSNQPQHF; cdr3_nt: TGTGCCAGCAGCCCCAGGAGTAGCAATCAGCCCCAGCATTTT
v_call: TRBV18; d_call: NA; j_call: TRBJ1-2; clone_size: few; cdr3_aa: CASSTGREVYGYTF; cdr3_nt: TGTGCCAGCTCAACCGGGAGAGAGGTCTATGGCTACACCTTC
v_call: TRBV12-3/TRBV12-4; d_call: NA; j_call: TRBJ2-7; clone_size: few; cdr3_aa: CASSPLTTGLSSYEQYF; cdr3_nt: TGTGCCAGCAGTCCGTTAACGACAGGATTAAGCTCCTACGAGCAGTACTTC
v_call: TRBV7-9; d_call: TRBD1; j_call: TRBJ2-7; clone_size: many; cdr3_aa: CASSDHGTGGSEQYF; cdr3_nt: TGTGCCAGCAGCGATCACGGGACAGGCGGAAGCGAGCAGTACTTC
v_call: TRBV29-1; d_call: NA; j_call: TRBJ1-1; clone_size: NA; cdr3_aa: CSVAQGLNTEAFF; cdr3_nt: TGCAGCGTTGCACAGGGTTTGAACACTGAAGCTTTCTTT
v_call: TRBV28; d_call: NA; j_call: TRBJ1-2; clone_size: NA; cdr3_aa: CASSSLPSGVVGYTF; cdr3_nt: TGTGCCAGCAGTTCCTTGCCCTCAGGGGTGGTTGGCTACACCTTC
v_call: TRBV4-1; d_call: NA; j_call: TRBJ2-7; clone_size: NA; cdr3_aa: CASSPGVGGSFDEQYF; cdr3_nt: TGTGCCAGCAGCCCAGGCGTAGGGGGGTCTTTCGACGAGCAGTACTTC
v_call: TRBV7-9; d_call: TRBD2; j_call: TRBJ2-3; clone_size: many; cdr3_aa: CASSLGAGGQDTQYF; cdr3_nt: TGTGCCAGCAGCTTAGGTGCGGGGGGGCAAGATACGCAGTATTTT
v_call: TRBV2; d_call: NA; j_call: TRBJ1-5; clone_size: few; cdr3_aa: CASSDRALLDQPQHF; cdr3_nt: TGTGCCAGCAGTGATAGGGCCCTTCTTGATCAGCCCCAGCATTTT
v_call: TRBV4-2; d_call: TRBD2; j_call: TRBJ2-7; clone_size: few; cdr3_aa: CASSQDQTIERGAYEQYF; cdr3_nt: TGTGCCAGCAGCCAAGATCAGACTATAGAGCGGGGGGCCTACGAGCAGTACTTC